Listed below are T cell receptor beta chains from one sample, sequenced in a study of technical replicates of blood from several donors. Data came from immunoSEQ multiplex PCR; TCRdb stores just in-frame clones and leaves some out. The table lists about 80,000 clones, approximately 94% of them singletons. The sequencing input was T cells isolated from PBMCs. These receptors originate from a human donor in good health. Each CDR3 is given with its conserved first and last residue. Each record gives: clone size, J gene, D gene, V gene, CDR3 protein, CDR3 DNA. The D gene is left open where the match is weak. Not every row has a clone size; where given, it reads once, few, many or a size class.

abundance: .
j_gene: TRBJ2-7
d_gene: .
v_gene: TRBV28
CDR3aa: CASSLEVGGAMYF
CDR3nt: TGTGCCAGCAGTTTAGAGGTGGGGGGGGCCATGTACTTC

abundance: .
j_gene: TRBJ2-7
d_gene: TRBD2
v_gene: TRBV19
CDR3aa: CASTAGEAPTYEQYF
CDR3nt: TGTGCCAGTACGGCGGGGGAGGCCCCCACCTACGAGCAGTACTTC

abundance: .
j_gene: TRBJ2-7
d_gene: .
v_gene: TRBV18
CDR3aa: CASSPVSSYEQYF
CDR3nt: TGTGCCAGCTCACCAGTTTCATCCTACGAGCAGTACTTC

abundance: .
j_gene: TRBJ2-7
d_gene: TRBD1
v_gene: TRBV5-6
CDR3aa: CASSMTGVEMGYEQYF
CDR3nt: TGTGCCAGCAGCATGACAGGGGTTGAAATGGGGTACGAGCAGTACTTC

abundance: .
j_gene: TRBJ1-5
d_gene: .
v_gene: TRBV10-1
CDR3aa: CASPFNQPQHF
CDR3nt: TGCGCCAGTCCCTTCAATCAGCCCCAGCATTTT

abundance: .
j_gene: TRBJ2-7
d_gene: TRBD2
v_gene: TRBV7-6
CDR3aa: CASSFLAGGPDEQYF
CDR3nt: TGTGCCAGCAGCTTTCTAGCGGGAGGGCCGGACGAGCAGTACTTC

abundance: once
j_gene: TRBJ1-1
d_gene: TRBD1
v_gene: TRBV5-1
CDR3aa: CASSLAGGNTEAFF
CDR3nt: TGCGCCAGCAGCCTAGCAGGGGGGAACACTGAAGCTTTCTTT

abundance: .
j_gene: TRBJ1-1
d_gene: .
v_gene: TRBV5-1
CDR3aa: CASSFLVGNTDTEAFF
CDR3nt: TGCGCCAGCAGCTTTCTCGTCGGGAACACGGACACTGAAGCTTTCTTT

abundance: .
j_gene: TRBJ2-3
d_gene: .
v_gene: TRBV25-1
CDR3aa: CASSAQGTDTQYF
CDR3nt: TGTGCCAGCAGTGCACAGGGCACAGATACGCAGTATTTT

abundance: .
j_gene: TRBJ1-2
d_gene: .
v_gene: TRBV7-9
CDR3aa: CASSPQPSYGYTF
CDR3nt: TGTGCCAGCAGCCCACAACCCAGCTATGGCTACACCTTC